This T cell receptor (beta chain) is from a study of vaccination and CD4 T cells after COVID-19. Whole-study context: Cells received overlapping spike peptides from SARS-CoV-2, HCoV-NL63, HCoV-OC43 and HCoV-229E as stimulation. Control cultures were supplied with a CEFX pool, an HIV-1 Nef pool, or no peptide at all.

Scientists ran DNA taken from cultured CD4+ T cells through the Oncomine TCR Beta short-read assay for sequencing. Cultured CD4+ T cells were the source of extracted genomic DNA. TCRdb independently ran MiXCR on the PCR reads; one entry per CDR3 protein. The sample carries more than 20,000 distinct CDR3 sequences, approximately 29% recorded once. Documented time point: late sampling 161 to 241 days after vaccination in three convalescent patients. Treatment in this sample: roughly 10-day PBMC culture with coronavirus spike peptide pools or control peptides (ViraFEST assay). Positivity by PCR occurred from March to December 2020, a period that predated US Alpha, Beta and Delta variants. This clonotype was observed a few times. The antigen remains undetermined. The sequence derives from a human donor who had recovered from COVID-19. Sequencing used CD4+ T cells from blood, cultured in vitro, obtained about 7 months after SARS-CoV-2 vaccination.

The DNA of the CDR3 is TGTGCCACCCAGATGAGTGTCGGGGAGCTGTTTTTT. Translated, it gives CATQMSVGELFF. This rearrangement joins TRBV10-3 to TRBJ2-2, with no clear D. The CDR3 extends over 12 amino acids. Germline CDR1 and CDR2: ENHRY and SYGVKD. Trimming removed 10 bases at V and 7 bases at J, with 13 bases between.